Detailed here is one T cell receptor (beta chain). Here immunoSEQ multiplex PCR was the method, and the copy in TCRdb shows in-frame clones only, minus some. Of fewer than 110,000 clones in the sample, 89% were seen once. This entry belongs to a study of blood T cell repertoires in COVID-19. CDR3 length: 12 residues. Between the trimmed V and J ends, which lost 10 bases and 3 bases, there was a span of 10 bases. Germline V CDR1 and CDR2: MNHEY, SVGAGI. The TCR was taken from a man aged 35 to 55 with active or convalescent COVID-19. The chain combines TRBV6-5 with TRBJ2-1; D may be TRBD1 (5 bases). The sequenced material came from peripheral blood. The DNA for the CDR3 is TGTGCCACAACCGACAGCTACAATGAGCAGTTCTTC. Its translation: CATTDSYNEQFF.